This T cell receptor beta chain was sequenced during a study of T-cell memory formation after mild COVID-19. The CDR3 consists of 13 residues. In germline, CDR1 is KGHSY, CDR2 FQNENV. V lost 4 bases to trimming and J lost 6 bases; unmatched junction nucleotides: 5. Each CDR3 protein gets one entry after TCRdb re-called the 5' RACE reads with MiXCR. The sample holds approximately 210,000 distinct CDR3 sequences, around 25% seen once. The origin of this receptor is an adult woman who had mild COVID-19 (a few samples of this study predate the infection). Cell type and time point are not known. The sample taken for sequencing was PBMCs or a T cell subset sorted from them (not recorded which). The rearrangement joins TRBV16 to TRBJ2-7; 8 bases align to TRBD2. CDR3 nucleotide sequence: TGTGCCAGCAGCCTCTGGCTAGCGGGCGAGCAGTACTTC. Translating gives CASSLWLAGEQYF.